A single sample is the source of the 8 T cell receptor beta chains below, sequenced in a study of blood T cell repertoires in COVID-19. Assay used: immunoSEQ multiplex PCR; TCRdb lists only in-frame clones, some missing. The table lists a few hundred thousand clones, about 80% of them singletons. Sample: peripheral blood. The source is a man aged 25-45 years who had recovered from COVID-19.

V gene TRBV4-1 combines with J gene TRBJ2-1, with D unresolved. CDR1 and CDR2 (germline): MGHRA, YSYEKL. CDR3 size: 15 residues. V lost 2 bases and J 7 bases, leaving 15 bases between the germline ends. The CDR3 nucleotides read TGCGCCAGCAGCCAACCCCTAGGAGTCACAAATGAGCAGTTCTTC. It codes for CASSQPLGVTNEQFF.

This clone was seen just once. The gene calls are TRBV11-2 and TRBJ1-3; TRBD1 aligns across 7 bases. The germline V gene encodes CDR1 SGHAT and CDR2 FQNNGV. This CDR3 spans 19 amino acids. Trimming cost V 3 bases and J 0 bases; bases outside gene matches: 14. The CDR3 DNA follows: TGTGCCAGCAGCTTGGGGAGACAGGGCCAAATCCGCTCTGGAAACACCATATATTTT. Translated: CASSLGRQGQIRSGNTIYF. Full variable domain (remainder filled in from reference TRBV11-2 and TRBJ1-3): EAGVAQSPRYKIIEKRQSVAFWCNPISGHATLYWYQQILGQGPKLLIQFQNNGVVDDSQLPKDRFSAERLKGVDSTLKIQPAKLEDSAVYLCASSLGRQGQIRSGNTIYFGEGSWLTVV.

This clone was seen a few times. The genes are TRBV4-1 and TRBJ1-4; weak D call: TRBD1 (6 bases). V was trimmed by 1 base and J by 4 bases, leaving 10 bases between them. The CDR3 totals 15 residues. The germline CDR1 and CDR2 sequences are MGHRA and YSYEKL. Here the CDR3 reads CASSQGTEDNEKLFF. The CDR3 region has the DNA TGCGCCAGCAGCCAAGGGACAGAGGATAATGAAAAACTGTTTTTT.

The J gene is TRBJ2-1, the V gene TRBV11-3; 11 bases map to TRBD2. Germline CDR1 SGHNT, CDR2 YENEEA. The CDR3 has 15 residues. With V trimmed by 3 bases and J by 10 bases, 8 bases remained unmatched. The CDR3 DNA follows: TGTGCCAGCAGCTTGAATAGCGGGGGGGCCAGGGAGCAGTTCTTC. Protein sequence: CASSLNSGGAREQFF.

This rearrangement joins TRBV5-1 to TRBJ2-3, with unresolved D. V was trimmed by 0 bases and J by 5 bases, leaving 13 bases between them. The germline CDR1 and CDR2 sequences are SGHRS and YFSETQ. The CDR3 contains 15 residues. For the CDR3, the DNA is TGCGCCAGCAGCTTGGCCTCGGCACGAGGAGATACGCAGTATTTT. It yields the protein CASSLASARGDTQYF.

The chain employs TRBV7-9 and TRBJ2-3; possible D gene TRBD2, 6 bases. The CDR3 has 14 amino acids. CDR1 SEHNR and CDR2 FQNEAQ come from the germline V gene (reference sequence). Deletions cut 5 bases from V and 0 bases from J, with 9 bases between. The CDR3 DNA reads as TGTGCCAGCAGCAATAGCGGTAGCACAGATACGCAGTATTTT. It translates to CASSNSGSTDTQYF. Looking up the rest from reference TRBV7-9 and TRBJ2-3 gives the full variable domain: DTGVSQNPRHKITKRGQNVTFRCDPISEHNRLYWYRQTLGQGPEFLTYFQNEAQLEKSRLLSDRFSAERPKGSFSTLEIQRTEQGDSAMYLCASSNSGSTDTQYFGPGTRLTVL.

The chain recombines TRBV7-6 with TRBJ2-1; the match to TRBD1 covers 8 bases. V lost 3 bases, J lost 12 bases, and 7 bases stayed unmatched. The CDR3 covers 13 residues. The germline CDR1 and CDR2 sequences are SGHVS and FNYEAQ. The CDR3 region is CASSFQGAPGQFF. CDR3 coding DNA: TGTGCCAGCAGCTTTCAGGGGGCGCCGGGGCAGTTCTTC.

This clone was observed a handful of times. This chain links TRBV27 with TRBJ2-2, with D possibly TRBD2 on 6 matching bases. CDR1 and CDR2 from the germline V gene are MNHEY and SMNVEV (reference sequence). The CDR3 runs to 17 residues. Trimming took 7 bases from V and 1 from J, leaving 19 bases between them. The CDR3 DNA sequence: TGTGCCAGCACGGGATACGCGGGACCTAAGAACACCGGGGAGCTGTTTTTT. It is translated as CASTGYAGPKNTGELFF.